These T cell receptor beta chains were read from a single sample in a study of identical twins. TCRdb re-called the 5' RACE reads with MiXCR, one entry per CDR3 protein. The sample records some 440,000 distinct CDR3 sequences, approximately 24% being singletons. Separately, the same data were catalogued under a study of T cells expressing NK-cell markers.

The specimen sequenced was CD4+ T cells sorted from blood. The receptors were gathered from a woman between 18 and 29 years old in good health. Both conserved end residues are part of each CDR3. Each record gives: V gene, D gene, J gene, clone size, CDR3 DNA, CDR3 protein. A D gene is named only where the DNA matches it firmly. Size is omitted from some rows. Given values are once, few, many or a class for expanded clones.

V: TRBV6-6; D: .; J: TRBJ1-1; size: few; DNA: TGTGCCAGCAAAACAGCTGGGCTGCTGTGGGTTTTCTTT; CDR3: CASKTAGLLWVFF
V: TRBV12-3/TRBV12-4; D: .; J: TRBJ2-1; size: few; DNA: TGTGCCAGCAGTTCCTCGAGGCAGGGGTCCGGGGAGCAGTTCTTC; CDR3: CASSSSRQGSGEQFF
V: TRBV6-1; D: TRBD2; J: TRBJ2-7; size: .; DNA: TGTGCCAGCAGCCACCCTAGCGGGAGGGGGTCCTACGAGCAGTACTTC; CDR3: CASSHPSGRGSYEQYF
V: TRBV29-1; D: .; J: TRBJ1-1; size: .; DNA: TGCAGCGTCGGTGTGGGGGATCACACTGAAGCTTTCTTT; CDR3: CSVGVGDHTEAFF
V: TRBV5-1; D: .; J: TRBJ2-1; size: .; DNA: TGCGCCAGCAGCTTGACGGCGGGGTCCTACAATGAGCAGTTCTTC; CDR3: CASSLTAGSYNEQFF
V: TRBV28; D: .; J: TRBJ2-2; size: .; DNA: TGTGCCAGTGAATACTTTGGGGAGCTGTTTTTT; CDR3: CASEYFGELFF
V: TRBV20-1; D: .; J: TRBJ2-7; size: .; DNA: TGCAGTGCTAGGGCTTCCCTCTCCTACGAGCAGTACTTC; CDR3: CSARASLSYEQYF
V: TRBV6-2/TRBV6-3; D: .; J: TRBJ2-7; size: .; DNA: TGTGCCAGCAGCTATGGAGGGCGTCCGGACGAGCAGTACTTC; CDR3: CASSYGGRPDEQYF
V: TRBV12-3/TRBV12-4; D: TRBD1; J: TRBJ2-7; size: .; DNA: TGTGCCAGCAGACCGGGACAGGGGTTCTACGAGCAGTACTTC; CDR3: CASRPGQGFYEQYF
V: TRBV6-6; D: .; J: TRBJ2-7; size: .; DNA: TGTGCCAGCAGCGGCGTTTCCTACGAGCAGTACTTC; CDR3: CASSGVSYEQYF
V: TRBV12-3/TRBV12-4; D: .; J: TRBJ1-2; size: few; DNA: TGTGCCAGCAGTGCCGGACACCGGGGCTACACCTTC; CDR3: CASSAGHRGYTF
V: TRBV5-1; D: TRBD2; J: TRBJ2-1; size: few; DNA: TGCGCCAGCAGCCTAGGGACTAGCGGGGATGAGCAGTTCTTC; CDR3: CASSLGTSGDEQFF
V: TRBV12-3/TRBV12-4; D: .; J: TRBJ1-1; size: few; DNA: TGTGCCAGCAGTTCCAGGGTAGGGAAGGAAGCTTTCTTT; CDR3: CASSSRVGKEAFF
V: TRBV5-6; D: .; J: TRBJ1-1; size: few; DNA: TGTGCCAGCAGCAACCGTGGCGGAGGAAACACTGAAGCTTTCTTT; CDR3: CASSNRGGGNTEAFF
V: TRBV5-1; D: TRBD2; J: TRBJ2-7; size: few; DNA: TGCGCCAGCAGCTTGGTAAGGGCAGGGCAAGGGACTAGCGGAGCCTACGAGCAGTACTTC; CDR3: CASSLVRAGQGTSGAYEQYF
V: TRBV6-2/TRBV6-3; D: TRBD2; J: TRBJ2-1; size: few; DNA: TGTGCCAGCGATGCTACTAGCGGGAGGGCCCCTCCCCATCAAATTTACAATGAGCAGTTCTTC; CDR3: CASDATSGRAPPHQIYNEQFF
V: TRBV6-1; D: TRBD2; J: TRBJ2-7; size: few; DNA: TGTGCCAGCAGTCCCGCAAAGCGGGGGAACTACGAGCAGTACTTC; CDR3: CASSPAKRGNYEQYF
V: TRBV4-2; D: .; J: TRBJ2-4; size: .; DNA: TGTGCCAGCAGTTGGCAGGGAGGCATTCAGTACTTC; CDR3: CASSWQGGIQYF
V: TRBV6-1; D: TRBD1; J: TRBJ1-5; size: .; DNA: TGTGCCAGCAGGAACCGGGACAGGGATGGCCAGCCCCAGCATTTT; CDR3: CASRNRDRDGQPQHF
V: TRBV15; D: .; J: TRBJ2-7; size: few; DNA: TGTGCCACCAGCAGAGAAGGGTTTAGCTCCTACGAGCAGTACTTC; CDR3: CATSREGFSSYEQYF
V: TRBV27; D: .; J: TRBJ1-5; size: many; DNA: TGTGCCAGCAGGGCACACGGGGCGGGACAGCCCCAGCATTTT; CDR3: CASRAHGAGQPQHF
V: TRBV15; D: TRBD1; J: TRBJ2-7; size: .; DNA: TGTGCCACCAGCAATGTCGGCAGGGGGCCCTACGAGCAGTACTTC; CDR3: CATSNVGRGPYEQYF
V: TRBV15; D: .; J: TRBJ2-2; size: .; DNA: TGTGCCACCAGCAGAGGTCCGGACACCGGGGAGCTGTTTTTT; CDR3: CATSRGPDTGELFF
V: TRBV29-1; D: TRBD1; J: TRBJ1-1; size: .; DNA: TGCAGCGCGCCGGGACAGGGGGCCGTTGAAGCTTTCTTT; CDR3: CSAPGQGAVEAFF
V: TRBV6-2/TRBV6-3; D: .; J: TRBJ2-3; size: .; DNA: TGTGCCAGCAGCGCCAGGGGTAATACGCAGTATTTT; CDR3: CASSARGNTQYF
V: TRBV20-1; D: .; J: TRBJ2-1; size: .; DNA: TGCAGTGCTAGGGGGGTTGAGCAGTTCTTC; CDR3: CSARGVEQFF
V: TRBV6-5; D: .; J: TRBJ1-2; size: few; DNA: TGTGCCAGCAGTTACTCAGGCAGGGGTACCTATGGCTACACCTTC; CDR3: CASSYSGRGTYGYTF
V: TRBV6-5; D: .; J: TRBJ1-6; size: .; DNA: TGTGCCAGCAGTTACGCCTCACCCCTCCACTTT; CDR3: CASSYASPLHF
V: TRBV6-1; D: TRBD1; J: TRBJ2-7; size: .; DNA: TGTGCCAGCAGTAATACAGGGGTCCCAGCCTACGAGCAGTACTTC; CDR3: CASSNTGVPAYEQYF
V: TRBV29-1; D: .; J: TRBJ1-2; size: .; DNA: TGCAGCGTTGGGAGGGTGCAGCAAGGCTACACCTTC; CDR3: CSVGRVQQGYTF
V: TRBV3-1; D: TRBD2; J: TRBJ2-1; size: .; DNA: TGTGCCTTCACAGGACTAGCGGGAGGGCCAGCCTACAATGAGCAGTTCTTC; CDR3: CAFTGLAGGPAYNEQFF
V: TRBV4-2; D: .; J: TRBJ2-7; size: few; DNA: TGTGCCAGCAGCCCACATGTTGAGGGGCGCGAGCAGTACTTC; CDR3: CASSPHVEGREQYF
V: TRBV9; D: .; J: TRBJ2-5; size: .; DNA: TGTGCCAGCAGCCTTAGGACAGAAGAGACCCAGTACTTC; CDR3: CASSLRTEETQYF
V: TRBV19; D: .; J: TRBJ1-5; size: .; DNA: TGTGCCAGTAGTGATTACGGGACGCAGCCCCAGCATTTT; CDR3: CASSDYGTQPQHF
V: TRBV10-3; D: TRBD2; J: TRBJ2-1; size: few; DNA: TGTGCCATCAGTGAGCCAATACGGCCGACTAGCGGATATTACAATGAGCAGTTCTTC; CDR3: CAISEPIRPTSGYYNEQFF
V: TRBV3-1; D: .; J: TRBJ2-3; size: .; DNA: TGTGCCAGCAGCCAAGGGGAGTTGGGATTAAAGCAGTATTTT; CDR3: CASSQGELGLKQYF
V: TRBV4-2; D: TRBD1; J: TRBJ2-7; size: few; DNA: TGTGCCAGCAGGCAAGCGGAGGGACAGGGGGCGTCAGAGCAGTACTTC; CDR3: CASRQAEGQGASEQYF
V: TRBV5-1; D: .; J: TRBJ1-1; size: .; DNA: TGCGCCAACAGCCCGGAGGACAGTTACACTGAAGCTTTCTTT; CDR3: CANSPEDSYTEAFF
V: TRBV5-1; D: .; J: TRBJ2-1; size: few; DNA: TGCGCCAGCAGCTTGGATCGGGGGGCTTATAACAATGAGCAGTTCTTC; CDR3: CASSLDRGAYNNEQFF
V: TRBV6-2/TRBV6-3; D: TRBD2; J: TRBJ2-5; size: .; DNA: TGTGCCAGCAGTTCCCCACTAGCGGGAGTTAGTGAGACCCAGTACTTC; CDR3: CASSSPLAGVSETQYF
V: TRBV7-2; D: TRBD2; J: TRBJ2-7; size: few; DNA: TGTGCCAGCAGCTTAGGGTGGGGGGGCTACGAGCAGTACTTC; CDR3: CASSLGWGGYEQYF
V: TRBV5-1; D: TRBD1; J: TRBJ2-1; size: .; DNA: TGCGCCAGCAGCACCGGGACAGGGCGCGCATGGGAGCAGTTCTTC; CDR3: CASSTGTGRAWEQFF
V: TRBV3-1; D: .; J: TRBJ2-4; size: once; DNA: TGTGCCAGCAGCCAAAACGGACTAGCCAAAAACATTCAGTACTTC; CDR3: CASSQNGLAKNIQYF
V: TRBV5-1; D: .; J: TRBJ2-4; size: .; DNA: TGCGCCAGCAGCCGGGAGATGACTGCAAACATTCAGTACTTC; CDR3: CASSREMTANIQYF
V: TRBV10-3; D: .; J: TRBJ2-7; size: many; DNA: TGTGCCATCAGTGAGAAACAGGGACCCTACGAGCAGTACTTC; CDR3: CAISEKQGPYEQYF
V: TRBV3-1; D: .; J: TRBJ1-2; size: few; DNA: TGTGCCAGCAGCCAAGTCAGGGACGTCGGCTACACCTTC; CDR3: CASSQVRDVGYTF
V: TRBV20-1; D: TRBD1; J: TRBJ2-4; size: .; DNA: TGCAGTGCCAGGACAGGGGCGGACATTCAGTACTTC; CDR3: CSARTGADIQYF
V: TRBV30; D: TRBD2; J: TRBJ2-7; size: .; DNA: TGTGCCTGGAGTCAAACTAGCGGGTACTTCTCCGAGCAGTACTTC; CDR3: CAWSQTSGYFSEQYF
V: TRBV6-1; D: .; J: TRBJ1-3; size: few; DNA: TGTGCCAGCAGGAAGACACGAATGCCAATATACTCTGGAAACACCACATATTTT; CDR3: CASRKTRMPIYSGNTTYF
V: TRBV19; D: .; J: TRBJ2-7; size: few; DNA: TGTGCCAGTAGAGGAGTGGACAGCTACGAGCAGTACTTC; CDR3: CASRGVDSYEQYF
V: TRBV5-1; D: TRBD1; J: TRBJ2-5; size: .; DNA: TGCGCCAGCAGCCCGGGGACAGGGATCCAAGAGACCCAGTACTTC; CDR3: CASSPGTGIQETQYF
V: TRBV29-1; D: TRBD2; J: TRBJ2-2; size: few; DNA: TGCAGCGTGGACAGACTAGCGGGAGGCCCTTACACCGGGGAGCTGTTTTTT; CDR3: CSVDRLAGGPYTGELFF
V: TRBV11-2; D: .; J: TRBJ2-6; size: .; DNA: TGTGCCAGCAGCTTCACCCCTCTGGCGAGCTCTGGGGCCAACGTCCTGACTTTC; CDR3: CASSFTPLASSGANVLTF